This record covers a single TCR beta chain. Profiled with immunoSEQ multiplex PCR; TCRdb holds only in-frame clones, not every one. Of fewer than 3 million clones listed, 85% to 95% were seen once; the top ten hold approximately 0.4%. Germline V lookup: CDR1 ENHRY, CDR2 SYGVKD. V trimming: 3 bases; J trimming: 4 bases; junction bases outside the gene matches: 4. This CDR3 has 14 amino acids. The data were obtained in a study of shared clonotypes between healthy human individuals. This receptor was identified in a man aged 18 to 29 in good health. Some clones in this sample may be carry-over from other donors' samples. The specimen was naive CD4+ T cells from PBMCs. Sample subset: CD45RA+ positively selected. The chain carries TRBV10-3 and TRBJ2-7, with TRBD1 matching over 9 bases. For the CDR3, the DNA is TGTGCCATCAGTGATGGGACAGGGAGGTACGAGCAGTACTTC. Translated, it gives CAISDGTGRYEQYF.